These T cell receptor beta chains were read from a single sample in a study of CDR3 diversity in severe acne. TCRdb re-derived calls from the PCR reads in MiXCR, one entry per CDR3 protein. The sample lists about 84,000 distinct CDR3 sequences, around 49% occurring once. The specimen sequenced was blood. These receptors were obtained from a male donor in good health, without acne. Both conserved end residues are part of each CDR3. The order of the fields is V gene, D gene, CDR3 protein. The D gene is left open where the match is weak.

>TRBV5-1|TRBD1
CASSEPTGGFTGELFF
>TRBV28|NA
CASSADGRRGSYEQYF
>TRBV7-3|NA
CASSEGGWGGETQYF
>TRBV25-1|NA
CASSSSGGGGFF
>TRBV19|NA
CASSYRGGDGTDTQYF
>TRBV6-1|TRBD1
CASRTGGANYGYTF
>TRBV25-1|NA
CASSEGGWGASNQPQHF
>TRBV2|TRBD1
CASSEGQGAYNEQFF
>TRBV9|NA
CASSVDSGNTIYF
>TRBV7-9|NA
CASTQGETQYF
>TRBV7-8|TRBD1
CASSDQGGPNYGYTF
>TRBV6-1|NA
CASSERAEIYEQYF
>TRBV6-5|NA
CASSARGLQSSYNEQFF
>TRBV11-2|NA
CASSLLDWEQYF
>TRBV4-2|TRBD2
CASSQALAGGSETQYF
>TRBV30|NA
CAWSPRAAEQYF
>TRBV6-1|TRBD1
CASIDPGTGGYEQYF
>TRBV20-1|NA
CSASPGTVQETQYF
>TRBV11-2|TRBD2
CASSALGTSLYNEQYF
>TRBV12-5|NA
CASGLGGTVNTEAFF
>TRBV5-1|NA
CASSYGTSNEQFFGPGTSNEQFF
>TRBV19|NA
CASSRGAGNEAQHF
>TRBV15|NA
CATSRESSESRAFF
>TRBV9|NA
CASSEGGGREQYF
>TRBV7-2|TRBD2
CASSFRLAGVETQYF
>TRBV10-3|NA
CAISDPRFRQATGYTF
>TRBV6-5|NA
CASSLEGYYGYTF
>TRBV15|TRBD2
CATSRDLPSGSRTSYEQYF
>TRBV25-1|NA
CATVTGNTIYF
>TRBV5-6|NA
CASSLQTGEWAGIGYTF
>TRBV2|NA
CASSRDLGQVHF
>TRBV29-1|TRBD1
CSVRDRFYGYTF
>TRBV3-1|TRBD2
CASSQEGRGGTGELFF
>TRBV6-5|TRBD2
CASSLGTSGYNEQFF
>TRBV6-5|TRBD2
CASSYPEQGLAGSYEQYF
>TRBV10-1|NA
CASSGYQGHGYTF
>TRBV24-1|NA
CATSERLGGELFF
>TRBV9|NA
CASSVGHLSNQPQHF
>TRBV15|TRBD1
CATSTGQGGGELFF
>TRBV27|TRBD1
CASSFAGTVQETQYF
>TRBV7-9|TRBD2
CASSAGTSGALTYEQYF
>TRBV29-1|TRBD1
CSARDRPLGEQYF
>TRBV29-1|NA
CSVGVGGSPRYGYTF
>TRBV10-3|NA
CAISASQGGGYNSPLHF
>TRBV25-1|NA
CASSRQGLEIHTF
>TRBV7-6|NA
CASSLEHGTYNEQFF
>TRBV11-3|NA
CASSPSTGGAIGYTF
>TRBV5-5|NA
CASKRDGAFYGYTF
>TRBV20-1|NA
CSASWVPGAEAFF
>TRBV20-1|TRBD2
CNARRSSGSEGETQYF